The 5 T cell receptor beta chains below come from one sample, sequenced in a study of T cells in women clearing cervical HPV infection. Method: immunoSEQ multiplex PCR; TCRdb's copy keeps in-frame clones and lacks some. The sample spans tens of thousands of clones; the ten largest clones claim 35% to 45%. Sequencing was done on a sample of blood buffy coat. These receptors all come from a woman aged 18-70 years with a cervical HPV16 infection that either progressed to CIN3+ or cleared (not recorded which).

About this clone: The read finishes 3 residues shy of the CDR3 end, and the germline J gene is used to complete it. The chain links TRBV30 to TRBJ1-1; D is undetermined. The germline V gene encodes CDR1 GTSNPN and CDR2 SVGIG (reference sequence). Trimming shortened V by 5 bases and J by 0 bases, and 7 bases separated the two germline ends. The CDR3 contains 12 residues. CDR3 DNA, as far as it was read: TGTGCCTGGCATTCCATGAACACTGAA. This sequence encodes CAWHSMNTE. The entire CDR3 sequence reads CAWHSMNTEAFF.

On this clone: The read stops 3 residues short of the end of the CDR3; the missing end is completed from the germline J gene. The chain uses TRBV5-1 and TRBJ1-1, with 8 bases aligning to TRBD1. Per the germline V gene, CDR1 is SGHRS and CDR2 is YFSETQ. The trim removed 2 bases at V and 7 bases at J, leaving 4 bases unmatched. There are 13 residues in the CDR3. CDR3 DNA (partial): TGCGCCAGCAGCTTCGGACAGGGTGGTGAA. The encoded protein is CASSFGQGGE. The entire CDR3 protein is CASSFGQGGEAFF. Based on the CDR3 plus reference TRBV5-1 and TRBJ1-1, the full variable domain is KAGVTQTPRYLIKTRGQQVTLSCSPISGHRSVSWYQQTPGQGLQFLFEYFSETQRNKGNFPGRFSGRQFSNSRSEMNVSTLELGDSALYLCASSFGQGGEAFFGQGTRLTVV.

On this clone: From the germline J gene comes the end of the CDR3, since the read stops 3 residues before it. This chain connects TRBV18 to TRBJ1-5; a possible D gene is TRBD1 (5 bases). Germline V gene sequence: CDR1 KGHSH, CDR2 LQKENI. The CDR3 runs 17 residues. The V end lost 4 bases, the J end lost 0 bases, and 16 bases lay between the germline ends. CDR3: CASSRVVGQNSNQPQHF. CDR3 DNA (partial): TGTGCCAGCTCACGGGTCGTTGGACAAAATAGCAATCAGCCC.

As to this clone: From the germline J gene comes the end of the CDR3, since the read stops 3 residues before it. This sequence joins TRBV6-4 and TRBJ2-3, with 8 positions matching TRBD1. Per germline, CDR1 MRHNA and CDR2 SNTAGT. The V segment lost 0 bases and the J segment 0 bases; nucleotides outside the gene matches: 2. This CDR3 comprises 16 residues. The CDR3 region is CASSDSDRVSTDTQYF. The CDR3 DNA, read in part, is TGTGCCAGCAGTGACTCGGACAGGGTTAGCACAGATACG.

A word on this clone: Compared with germline, one end of the junction differs, possibly owing to a read error. The read gets to within 3 residues of the CDR3 end, and the germline J gene fills in the rest. The V gene is TRBV7-7, the J gene TRBJ2-3, with 11 bases that match TRBD2. Germline V CDR1 and CDR2: SSHAT, FNYEAQ (reference sequence). This CDR3 is 15 amino acids long. CDR3 loop: CASSLGLAGGETQYF. Partial CDR3 DNA: TGTGCTAGCAGCTTAGGTCTAGCGGGAGGTGAGACG.